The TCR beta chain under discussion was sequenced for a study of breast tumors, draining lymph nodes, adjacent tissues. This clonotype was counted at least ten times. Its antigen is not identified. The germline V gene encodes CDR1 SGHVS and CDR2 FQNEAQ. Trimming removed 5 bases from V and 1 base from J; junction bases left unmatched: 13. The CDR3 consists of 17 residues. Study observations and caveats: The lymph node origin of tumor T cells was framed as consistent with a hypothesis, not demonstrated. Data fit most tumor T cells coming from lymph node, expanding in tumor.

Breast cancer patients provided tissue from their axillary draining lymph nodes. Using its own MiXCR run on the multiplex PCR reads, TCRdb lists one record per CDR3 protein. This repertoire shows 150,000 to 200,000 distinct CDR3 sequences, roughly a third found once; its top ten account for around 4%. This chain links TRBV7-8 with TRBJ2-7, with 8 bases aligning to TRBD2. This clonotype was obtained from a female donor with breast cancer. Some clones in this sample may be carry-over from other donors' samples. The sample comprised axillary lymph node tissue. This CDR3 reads CASSPGGWSGRSYEQYF. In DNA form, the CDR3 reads TGTGCCAGCAGCCCCGGGGGTTGGAGCGGGAGATCCTACGAGCAGTACTTC.